These T cell receptor beta chains were read from a single sample in a study of blood T cell repertoires in COVID-19. TCRdb keeps only in-frame clones here, not all; method: immunoSEQ multiplex PCR. This sample yields about 160,000 clones, of which 80% to 95% are seen a single time; 4.5% to 5% belongs to the top ten. The specimen was peripheral blood. All receptors derive from a man aged 25-45 years with COVID-19, enrolled during active disease. Each CDR3 is given with its conserved first and last residue. D genes are given only for firm matches. Rows may omit the clone size; those that give it use once, few, many or a size class.

d_call j_call v_call clone_size cdr3_aa cdr3_nt
TRBD2 TRBJ2-1 TRBV2 NA CASRGASGVMNEQFF TGTGCCAGCAGGGGGGCTAGCGGGGTTATGAATGAGCAGTTCTTC
NA TRBJ1-1 TRBV7-6 NA CASSLGTEAFF TGTGCCAGCAGCTTAGGGACAGAAGCTTTCTTT
TRBD2 TRBJ2-7 TRBV27 NA CASSATSGWDEQYF TGTGCCAGCAGTGCAACTAGCGGGTGGGACGAGCAGTACTTC
NA TRBJ1-2 TRBV19 once CASSTYGLYGYTF TGTGCCAGTAGTACCTACGGACTCTATGGCTACACCTTC
TRBD1 TRBJ1-5 TRBV4-3 NA CASSVHRGRGEPQHF TGCGCCAGCAGCGTACACAGGGGGCGAGGTGAGCCCCAGCATTTT
TRBD2 TRBJ2-1 TRBV7-9 NA CASSLGGGRVYEQFF TGTGCCAGCAGCTTAGGGGGCGGGAGGGTATATGAGCAGTTCTTC
NA TRBJ2-7 TRBV28 NA CASSSLGLPTYEQYF TGTGCCAGCAGTTCCCTTGGTCTGCCTACCTACGAGCAGTACTTC
TRBD1 TRBJ1-5 TRBV4-2 NA CASSQDPVTGASFSNQPQHF TGTGCCAGCAGCCAGGACCCCGTTACAGGGGCTAGTTTTAGCAATCAGCCCCAGCATTTT
TRBD1 TRBJ1-2 TRBV2 NA CASNEQGARGYTF TGTGCCAGCAACGAACAGGGGGCGCGAGGCTACACCTTC
NA TRBJ2-7 TRBV5-6 once CASSLYGVGSYEQYF TGTGCCAGCAGCTTATACGGGGTGGGCTCCTACGAGCAGTACTTC
NA TRBJ2-7 TRBV6-2/TRBV6-3 NA CASSYSVVAAYEQYF TGTGCCAGCAGTTACTCGGTGGTGGCAGCCTACGAGCAGTACTTC
NA TRBJ1-6 TRBV28 once CASRGGVSPLHF TGTGCCAGCAGAGGGGGGGTTTCACCCCTCCACTTT
NA TRBJ1-3 TRBV19 NA CASSTIGNTIYF TGTGCCAGTAGTACCATTGGAAACACCATATATTTT
NA TRBJ1-5 TRBV6-6 once CASSYQTNSNQPQHF TGTGCCAGCAGTTACCAGACAAATAGCAATCAGCCCCAGCATTTT
NA TRBJ1-3 TRBV2 NA CASSFYSGNTIYF TGTGCCAGCAGTTTTTACTCTGGAAACACCATATATTTT
TRBD1 TRBJ2-7 TRBV6-5 NA CASSSGQGFYEQYF TGTGCCAGCAGTTCGGGACAGGGGTTCTACGAGCAGTACTTC
TRBD1 TRBJ2-1 TRBV19 NA CASSRSRGRIHNEQFF TGTGCCAGTAGTAGGTCCAGGGGGCGAATTCACAATGAGCAGTTCTTC
TRBD1 TRBJ1-2 TRBV12-3/TRBV12-4 NA CASSIQGAFGYTF TGTGCCAGCAGTATACAGGGGGCGTTTGGCTACACCTTC
TRBD2 TRBJ2-7 TRBV10-3 NA CAITPGGPGGYEQYF TGTGCCATCACTCCGGGAGGGCCGGGGGGCTACGAGCAGTACTTC
NA TRBJ2-3 TRBV11-2 NA CASSSYSSTDTQYF TGTGCCAGCAGCTCCTATTCTAGCACAGATACGCAGTATTTT
NA TRBJ1-2 TRBV9 NA CASSAGIANYGYTF TGTGCCAGCAGCGCAGGGATAGCTAACTATGGCTACACCTTC
TRBD1 TRBJ2-5 TRBV9 NA CASSPRQGPQETQYF TGTGCCAGCAGCCCCCGACAGGGACCCCAAGAGACCCAGTACTTC
TRBD2 TRBJ2-2 TRBV5-5 NA CASSYSGLARNTGELFF TGTGCCAGCAGCTACAGTGGACTAGCGCGGAACACCGGGGAGCTGTTTTTT
NA TRBJ1-5 TRBV6-5 once CASSYSRGQPQHF TGTGCCAGCAGTTACAGCCGGGGTCAGCCCCAGCATTTT
TRBD1 TRBJ2-5 TRBV2 NA CASRGPRSLNQETQYF TGTGCCTCCAGGGGGCCCCGCTCCCTGAATCAAGAGACCCAGTACTTC
NA TRBJ2-2 TRBV30 NA CAWSPRGGELFF TGTGCCTGGAGTCCACGAGGGGGGGAGCTGTTTTTT
NA TRBJ2-1 TRBV5-1 NA CASRLRFGRPSYNEQFF TGCGCCAGCAGGCTCCGTTTTGGGAGGCCCTCCTACAATGAGCAGTTCTTC
NA TRBJ1-4 TRBV7-9 NA CASSSDSPFEKLFF TGTGCCAGCAGCTCGGACAGCCCTTTCGAAAAACTGTTTTTT
NA TRBJ1-1 TRBV6-5 few CASSSGAGAFF TGTGCCAGCAGTAGTGGAGCGGGAGCTTTCTTT
TRBD2 TRBJ2-3 TRBV7-2 NA CASSLDSGSTDTQYF TGTGCCAGCAGCTTAGATAGCGGGAGTACAGATACGCAGTATTTT
NA TRBJ1-6 TRBV5-1 NA CASSLATVGDSNSPLHF TGCGCCAGCAGCTTGGCGACCGTCGGGGACTCCAATTCACCCCTCCACTTT
TRBD1 TRBJ1-3 TRBV19 once CASSFGQGAGRNTIYF TGTGCCAGTAGTTTCGGACAGGGCGCAGGACGGAACACCATATATTTT
TRBD2 TRBJ2-1 TRBV28 NA CASTRGGGLASYNEQFF TGTGCCAGCACCCGTGGGGGGGGACTAGCGAGCTACAATGAGCAGTTCTTC